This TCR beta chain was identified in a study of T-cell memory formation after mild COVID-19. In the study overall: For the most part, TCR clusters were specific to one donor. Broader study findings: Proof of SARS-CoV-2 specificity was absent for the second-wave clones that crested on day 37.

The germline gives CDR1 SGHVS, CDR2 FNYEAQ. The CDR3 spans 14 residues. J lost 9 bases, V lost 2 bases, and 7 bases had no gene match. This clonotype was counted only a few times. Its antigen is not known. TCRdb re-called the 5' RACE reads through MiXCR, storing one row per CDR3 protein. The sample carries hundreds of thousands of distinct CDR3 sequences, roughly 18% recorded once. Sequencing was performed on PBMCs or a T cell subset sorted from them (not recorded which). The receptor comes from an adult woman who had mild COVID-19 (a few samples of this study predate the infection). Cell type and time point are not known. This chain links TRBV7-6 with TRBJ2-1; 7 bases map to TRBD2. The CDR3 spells CASSLSLAASEQFF. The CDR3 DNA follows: TGTGCCAGCAGCTTATCGCTAGCGGCAAGTGAGCAGTTCTTC.